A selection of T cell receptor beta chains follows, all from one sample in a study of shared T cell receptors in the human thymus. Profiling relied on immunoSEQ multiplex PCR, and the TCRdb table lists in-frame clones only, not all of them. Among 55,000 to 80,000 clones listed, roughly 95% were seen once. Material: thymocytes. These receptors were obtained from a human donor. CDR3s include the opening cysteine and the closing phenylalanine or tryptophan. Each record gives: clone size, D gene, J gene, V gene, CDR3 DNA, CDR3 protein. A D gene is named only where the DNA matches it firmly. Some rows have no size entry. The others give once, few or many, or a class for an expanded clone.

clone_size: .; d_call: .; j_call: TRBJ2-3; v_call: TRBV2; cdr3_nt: TGTGCCGGCCGTTTTTGGGACCTAGACACAGATACGCAGTATTTT; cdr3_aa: CAGRFWDLDTDTQYF
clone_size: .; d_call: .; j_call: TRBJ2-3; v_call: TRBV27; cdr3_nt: TGTGCCAGCAGTTATCTAAGCCCTAGCACAGATACGCAGTATTTT; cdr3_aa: CASSYLSPSTDTQYF
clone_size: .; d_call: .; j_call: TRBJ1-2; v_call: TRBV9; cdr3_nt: TGTGCCAGCAGCGTAGTAGGTGTCGGGGGACACAATGAGGATGATAGGTATGGCTACACCTTC; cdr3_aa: CASSVVGVGGHNEDDRYGYTF
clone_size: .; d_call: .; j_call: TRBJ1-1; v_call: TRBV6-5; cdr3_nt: TGTGCCAGCAAAAAAGAGGGGTCGAACACTGAAGCTTTCTTT; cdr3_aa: CASKKEGSNTEAFF
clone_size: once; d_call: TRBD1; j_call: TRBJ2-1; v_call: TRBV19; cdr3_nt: TGTGCCAGTAGTTGGGTCCGTTCATGGGGACAGGCTCCATCCTACAATGAGCAGTTCTTC; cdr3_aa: CASSWVRSWGQAPSYNEQFF
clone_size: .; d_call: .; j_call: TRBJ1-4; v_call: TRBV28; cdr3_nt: TGTGCCAGCACCCAGCTAAATCACGGGAGGGTTAAGGATGAAAAACTGTTTTTT; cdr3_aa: CASTQLNHGRVKDEKLFF
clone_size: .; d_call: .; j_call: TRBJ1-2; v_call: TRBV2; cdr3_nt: TGTGCCAGCAGTGAAATAAGGCAAGTCTATGGCTACACCTTC; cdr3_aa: CASSEIRQVYGYTF
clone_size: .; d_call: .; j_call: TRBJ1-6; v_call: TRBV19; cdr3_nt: TGTGCCAGTAGTGGGGGACCCACTTCACCCCTCCACTTT; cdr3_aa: CASSGGPTSPLHF
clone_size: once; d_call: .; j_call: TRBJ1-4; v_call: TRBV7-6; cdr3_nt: TGTGCCAGCAGCTTAAGGGATGAAAAACTGTTTTTT; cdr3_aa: CASSLRDEKLFF
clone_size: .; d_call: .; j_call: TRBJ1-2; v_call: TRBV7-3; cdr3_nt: TGTGCCAGCAGCTTAACTAACCTCGGGGAGGCCTATGGCTACACCTTC; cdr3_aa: CASSLTNLGEAYGYTF
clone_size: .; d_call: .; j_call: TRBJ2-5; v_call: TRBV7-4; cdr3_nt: TGTGCCAGCAGCTTAGCGAGGTCAGGGTTCGTGGAGACCCAGTACTTC; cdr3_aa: CASSLARSGFVETQYF
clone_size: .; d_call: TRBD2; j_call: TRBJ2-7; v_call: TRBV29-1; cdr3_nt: TGCAGCGTTGAAGGCGGGGGGGCTTTGGTAAGGTACTTC; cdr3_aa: CSVEGGGALVRYF
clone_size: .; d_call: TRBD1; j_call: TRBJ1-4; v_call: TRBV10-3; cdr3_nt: TGTGCCATCAGATCGGACAGGGGTGAGGAAAAACTGTTTTTT; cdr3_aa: CAIRSDRGEEKLFF
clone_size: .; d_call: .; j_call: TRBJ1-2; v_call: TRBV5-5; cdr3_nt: TGTGCCAGCAGCCCCCTTTGGGCCGGGACAAACTATGGCTACACCTTC; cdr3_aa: CASSPLWAGTNYGYTF
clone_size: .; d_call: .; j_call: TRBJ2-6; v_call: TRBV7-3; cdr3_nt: TGTGCCAGCAGCTTAGCCCCCCCCGGTGACAGCTTTTTTGGGGCCAACGTCCTGACTTTC; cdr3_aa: CASSLAPPGDSFFGANVLTF
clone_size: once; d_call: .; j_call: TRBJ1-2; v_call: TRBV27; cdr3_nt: TGTGCCAGCAGTTTAGATTCACAGGGTGGCTACACCTTC; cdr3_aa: CASSLDSQGGYTF
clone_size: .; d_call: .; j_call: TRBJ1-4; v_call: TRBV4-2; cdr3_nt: TGTGCCAGCAGCCCAGGTAGGGCCTGGGAAAAACTGTTTTTT; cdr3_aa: CASSPGRAWEKLFF
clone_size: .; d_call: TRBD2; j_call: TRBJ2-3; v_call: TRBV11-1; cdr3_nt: TGTGCCAGCAGCCGACTAGCTTACACAGATACGCAGTATTTT; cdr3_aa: CASSRLAYTDTQYF
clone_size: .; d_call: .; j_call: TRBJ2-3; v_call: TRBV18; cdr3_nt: TGTGCCAGCTCACCGCAGGCCTCTAGCACAGATACGCAGTATTTT; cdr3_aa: CASSPQASSTDTQYF
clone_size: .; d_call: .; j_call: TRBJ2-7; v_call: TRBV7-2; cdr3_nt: TGTGCCAGCAGCTTAATCTCGGAAGGGTGCTCCTACGAGCAGTACTTC; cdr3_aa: CASSLISEGCSYEQYF
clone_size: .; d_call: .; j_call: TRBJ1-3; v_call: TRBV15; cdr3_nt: TGTGCCACCAGCAGTGATACAGTCAGGGGACATACTGGAAACACCATATATTTT; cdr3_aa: CATSSDTVRGHTGNTIYF
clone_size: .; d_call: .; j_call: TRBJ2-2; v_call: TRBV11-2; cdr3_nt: TGTGCCAGCAGCTTAGAAGGGGACGGGGAGCTGTTTTTT; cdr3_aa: CASSLEGDGELFF
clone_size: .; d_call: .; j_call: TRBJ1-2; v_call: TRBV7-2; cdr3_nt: TGTGCCAGCAGCCCGCAGGCAGGGTTTGAGGGCTACACCTTC; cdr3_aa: CASSPQAGFEGYTF
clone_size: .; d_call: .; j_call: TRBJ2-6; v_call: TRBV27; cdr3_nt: TGTGCCAGCAGTTTGGCTGGGGCCAACGTCCTGACTTTC; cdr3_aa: CASSLAGANVLTF